This T cell receptor (beta chain) is drawn from a study of siplizumab effects on memory and regulatory T cells (dated by TCRdb to about 2019). For context, the study as a whole: The study examined how the anti-CD2 antibody siplizumab affects alloreactive T-cell subsets in allogeneic mixed lymphocyte reactions built from human PBMCs. The research as a whole found: The suppressive function of proliferating Tregs from siplizumab cultures was not functionally confirmed. Among mappable alloreactive CD4+ clones, an average Treg-derived fraction of roughly 69% was observed with siplizumab, compared with roughly 25% in control reactions. About 75-95% of proliferating CD4+ or CD8+ clones could not be given a naive or memory phenotype. Siplizumab significantly lowered the cumulative frequency of alloreactive sequences that could be traced to unstimulated CD4+ memory T cells. Sequences below about 10^-5 frequency were poorly captured, so only a minor fraction of alloreactive clones could be mapped to unstimulated subsets. Compared with memory T cells, unstimulated naive T cells appeared more diverse, and naive cells seemed to make a substantial contribution to the alloresponse.

Library preparation used the immunoSEQ multiplex PCR assay. About 9.9 x 10^4 TCR templates per sample were assayed by the deep sequencing platform. Genomic DNA extracted from sorted T cells was used for TCRbeta CDR3 sequencing. The study's own analysis went as follows. The R programming language was used for clonal analysis of TCRbeta CDR3 data. Alloreactive CD4+ and CD8+ clones were defined by comparing unstimulated samples with post-reaction CFSE-low samples. Regulatory or non-regulatory origin of alloreactive CD4+ clones was assigned by matching sequences to the sorted unstimulated Treg and non-Treg repertoires. TCRdb stores this immuneACCESS table with in-frame sequences only. Part of the clones is absent; in the studies checked, under half of the shortfall reflects unresolved V genes, and no reason is known for the rest. The DNA was the basis for D and trimming; V, J and clone size are from that table. The sample table holds over 95,000 clones, of which approximately 92% were seen once. Over 0.15% of the sample comes from the top ten.

Sorted unstimulated T cells and proliferating T cells recovered from mixed lymphocyte reactions were subjected to TCRbeta CDR3 sequencing. Fresh whole blood from fewer than 11 HLA-typed healthy donors was used as the source from which PBMCs were isolated. To map where alloreactive clones came from, unstimulated CD4+ non-regulatory T cells were FACS-sorted. The germline V gene (reference sequence) sets CDR1 to MNHNY and CDR2 to SVGAGI. From its cysteine to its phenylalanine, the CDR3 spans 16 amino acids. Only the CDR3 DNA stays, 48 bases, in frame from base 1. Trimming removed 7 bases from V and 6 bases from J; the gene matches leave 12 bases unexplained. For this clone: Which antigen it targets is not known. No clone much larger than this one lies a single base away; base qualities are absent.

This receptor chain uses TRBV6-6 and TRBJ2-2, and 9 junctional nucleotides match TRBD1. The receptor comes from a human donor in good health. The sample was non-Treg CD4+ T cells sorted from blood. The cell subset or site label for this specimen denotes: FACS-sorted unstimulated CD4+ non-regulatory T cells. The nucleotides are TGTGCCAGCATCCATCACGGGACAGGGACGGCCGGGGAGCTGTTTTTT. This yields the protein CASIHHGTGTAGELFF.